One sample yielded the 11 T cell receptor beta chains listed below, sequenced in a study of identifying expanded T cells in peripheral blood. TCRdb's table, derived via immunoSEQ multiplex PCR, lists solely in-frame clones and lacks some. The table lists 75,000 to 90,000 clones, approximately 85% of them singletons. The sequenced material came from blood. The receptors were gathered from a person between 18 and 75 years old in good health.

V usage is TRBV19 and J usage is TRBJ1-2, with D maybe TRBD1 (5 bases). Trimming pared 4 bases from V and 6 bases from J, leaving 18 bases between. The CDR3 covers 15 residues. Germline V lookup: CDR1 LNHDA, CDR2 SQIVND (reference sequence). The CDR3 DNA is TGTGCCAGTAGTAGGAGTGACAGAGCAAACCATGGCTACACCTTC. As protein: CASSRSDRANHGYTF.

The rearrangement uses TRBV7-9 and TRBJ1-5; D gene ambiguous. The CDR3 has 14 amino acids. Germline CDR1 is SEHNR and CDR2 is FQNEAQ (reference sequence). Trimming took off 4 bases at V and 9 bases at J, with 16 bases between the two ends. CDR3 nucleotides: TGTGCCAGCAGCTCCTCCTTGAATGGTGGGCCCCAGCATTTT. Its protein product is CASSSSLNGGPQHF.

The rearrangement joins TRBV4-2 to TRBJ2-5, with D maybe TRBD2 (6 bases). With 4 bases removed from V and 2 bases from J, the gap between germline ends came to 11 bases. The CDR3 is 14 amino acids. Germline CDR1 and CDR2: LGHNA and YNFKEQ. Written as DNA, the CDR3 is TGTGCCAGCAGCCCGATGCGGGGTCAAGAGACCCAGTACTTC. Its translation is CASSPMRGQETQYF.

The chain has TRBV2 and TRBJ2-1; 9 bases are shared with TRBD2. There are 14 residues in the CDR3. Germline trimming cut 7 bases from V and 7 bases from J; bases unmatched to any gene: 8. The V gene's germline CDR1 is SNHLY and CDR2 FYNNEI. Here the CDR3 DNA reads TGTGCCAGCATAGGACTAGCGATCTGGAATGAGCAGTTCTTC. Amino acids: CASIGLAIWNEQFF.

This clone appeared a single time. The gene calls are TRBV19 and TRBJ2-7, with 10 bases identical to TRBD1. The CDR3 sequence is 13 residues long. V was clipped by 5 bases and J by 6 bases; unmatched bases: 4. CDR1 and CDR2 (germline): LNHDA, SQIVND (reference sequence). CDR3: CASSPGQGREQYF. CDR3 DNA sequence: TGTGCCAGTAGTCCGGGACAGGGGCGCGAGCAGTACTTC.

The chain links TRBV4-3 to TRBJ2-3, with D tentatively TRBD1 (6 bases). Trimming removed 1 base from V and 4 bases from J, with 18 bases in between. From germline, CDR1 is LGHNA and CDR2 YSLEER. This CDR3 comprises 17 residues. CDR3 DNA: TGCGCCAGCAGCCAAGTTTCGGCAGGGGTAGTTTCAGATACGCAGTATTTT. As protein: CASSQVSAGVVSDTQYF.

This chain connects TRBV7-8 to TRBJ2-3, with D possibly being TRBD2 (6 bases). CDR1 is SGHVS and CDR2 is FQNEAQ in the germline V gene. The CDR3 is 15 amino acids. Trimming shortened V by 1 base and J by 2 bases, and 10 bases separated the two germline ends. The CDR3 DNA is TGTGCCAGCAGCTTAGGACCGGGAGCCACAGATACGCAGTATTTT. Translated, it gives CASSLGPGATDTQYF. Full variable domain (missing parts from reference TRBV7-8 and TRBJ2-3): GAGVSQSPRYKVAKRGQDVALRCDPISGHVSLFWYQQALGQGPEFLTYFQNEAQLDKSGLPSDRFFAERPEGSVSTLKIQRTQQEDSAVYLCASSLGPGATDTQYFGPGTRLTVL.

The J gene is TRBJ2-7, the V gene TRBV9; 7 bases are shared with TRBD2. This CDR3 comprises 16 residues. V dropped 0 bases and J dropped 1; count of bases not matched to a gene: 7. Germline V gene lookup returns CDR1 SGDLS and CDR2 YYNGEE. In DNA form, the CDR3 reads TGTGCCAGCAGCGTAGGTCCTAGCGGCCTTTCCTACGAGCAGTACTTC. Its translation is CASSVGPSGLSYEQYF.

V gene TRBV29-1 combines with J gene TRBJ2-7; TRBD2 agrees at 9 bases. Germline-derived CDR1 and CDR2 are SQVTM and ANQGSEA. V was clipped by 8 bases and J by 0 bases; unmatched bases: 14. This CDR3 contains 16 residues. CDR3 amino acids: CSTKKRLAENSYEQYF. The CDR3 DNA follows: TGCAGCACGAAAAAGAGACTAGCGGAGAACTCCTACGAGCAGTACTTC.

V is TRBV18 and J is TRBJ2-2; weak D call: TRBD2 (5 bases). The CDR3 totals 15 residues. Germline V gene lookup returns CDR1 KGHSH and CDR2 LQKENI. Trimming cost V 0 bases and J 6 bases, with 11 bases left between them. The CDR3 nucleotides are TGTGCCAGCTCACCACCTGGAGGTGTGGCCGGGGAGCTGTTTTTT. This encodes CASSPPGGVAGELFF.

This clone was picked up one time. The rearrangement uses TRBV7-9 and TRBJ2-3; D tentatively reads TRBD1 or TRBD2 (5 bases each). V lost 3 bases, J lost 2 bases, and 12 bases lay in between. This CDR3 contains 15 residues. From germline, CDR1 is SEHNR and CDR2 FQNEAQ (reference sequence). CDR3 amino acids: CASSFSPGTTDTQYF. CDR3 DNA: TGTGCCAGCAGCTTTTCCCCCGGGACCACAGATACGCAGTATTTT.